The 3 T cell receptor beta chains listed next were all sequenced from one sample in a study of cytomegalovirus exposure and HLA in healthy donors. The study ran its PCR with 60 Vbeta and 13 Jbeta primers. The table came from immunoSEQ multiplex PCR; TCRdb's copy has only in-frame clones and leaves some out. The data show 95,000 to 150,000 clones, and the top ten clones hold roughly 2.5%. The specimen sequenced was PBMCs. The source of these receptors is a man younger than 40 in good health and CMV-seronegative.

The chain has TRBV5-1 and TRBJ1-1; D ambiguous. This CDR3 comprises 14 residues. Germline CDR1 SGHRS, CDR2 YFSETQ. Trimming removed 7 bases from V and 0 bases from J, with 13 bases in between. CDR3 nucleotides: TGCGCCAGCCTGGACTTCCCCCTGAACACTGAAGCTTTCTTT. This codes for CASLDFPLNTEAFF.

The CDR3 region has the DNA TGTGCCACCAGCTCCGGGACAGGGGGGACTGAAGCTTTCTTT. Translating it yields CATSSGTGGTEAFF. J is TRBJ1-1 and V is TRBV15; 11 nucleotides align to TRBD1. CDR3 length: 14 residues. J was trimmed by 5 bases and V by 5 bases; bases with no gene match: 4. CDR1 LNHNV and CDR2 YYDKDF come from the germline V gene (reference sequence).

The chain joins TRBV10-3 to TRBJ2-2, with a weak D call TRBD2 (5 bases). Deletions cut 6 bases from V and 0 bases from J, with 11 bases between. The germline V gene has CDR1 ENHRY and CDR2 SYGVKD. This CDR3 is built from 15 residues. CDR3 sequence (DNA): TGTGCCATCAGGGGCACTAGGGCGAACACCGGGGAGCTGTTTTTT. Translating gives CAIRGTRANTGELFF.